What follows are 7 T cell receptor beta chains derived from one specimen sequenced in a study of blood T cells in healthy people across ages. Combining a sample-barcoded 5' primer with a J-beta primer mix, a second PCR ran for roughly 7 to 11 cycles. TCRdb reprocessed the 5' RACE reads via MiXCR and lists one record per CDR3 protein. The sample lists 1.2 million to 1.5 million distinct CDR3 sequences; 59% were seen once. The sample comprised blood. The receptor set was obtained from a man aged 18 to 29 in good health.

The chain has TRBV4-1 and TRBJ2-5, with 12 bases that match TRBD2. V trimming: 0 bases; J trimming: 2 bases; junction bases outside the gene matches: 4. The CDR3 length is 17 residues. Germline V gives CDR1 MGHRA, CDR2 YSYEKL. CDR3 sequence reads: CASSQDQLAGGQETQYF. As DNA, the CDR3 is TGCGCCAGCAGCCAAGATCAGCTAGCGGGAGGGCAAGAGACCCAGTACTTC.

This clonotype was seen a few times. V is TRBV5-1 and J is TRBJ2-1, with D tentatively TRBD1 (5 bases). V was trimmed by 4 bases and J by 7 bases, leaving 21 bases between them. CDR3 length: 16 amino acids. Germline lookup yields CDR1 SGHRS and CDR2 YFSETQ. CDR3 in amino acids: CASSPTQLGQENEQFF. For the CDR3, the DNA is TGCGCCAGCAGCCCCACCCAGTTGGGGCAGGAGAATGAGCAGTTCTTC. Full variable domain (rest looked up from reference TRBV5-1 and TRBJ2-1): KAGVTQTPRYLIKTRGQQVTLSCSPISGHRSVSWYQQTPGQGLQFLFEYFSETQRNKGNFPGRFSGRQFSNSRSEMNVSTLELGDSALYLCASSPTQLGQENEQFFGPGTRLTVL.

V usage is TRBV6-1 and J usage is TRBJ1-1, with unresolved D. This CDR3 contains 12 residues. V was clipped by 3 bases and J by 6 bases, with 8 bases between them. Germline loops: CDR1 MNHNS, CDR2 SASEGT. The CDR3 coding sequence is TGTGCCAGCAGTGACGTCTGGGCTGAAGCTTTCTTT. Its protein product is CASSDVWAEAFF.

CDR3 residues: CASSRPGAGTEAFF. The CDR3 DNA reads TGTGCCAGCAGCCGCCCTGGGGCTGGTACTGAAGCTTTCTTT. The chain couples TRBV3-1 to TRBJ1-1; D is perhaps TRBD1 (5 bases). Trimming stripped 4 bases from V and 5 bases from J, with 14 bases between. This CDR3 region has 14 residues. Germline V lookup: CDR1 LGHDT, CDR2 YNNKEL (reference sequence).

The chain carries TRBV20-1 and TRBJ2-2; 8 bases fit TRBD1. Per the germline V gene, CDR1 is DFQATT and CDR2 is SNEGSKA (reference sequence). J was trimmed by 7 bases and V by 6 bases; bases with no gene match: 7. This CDR3 comprises 13 residues. The CDR3 DNA is TGCAGTGCCCACGGACAGGGCAGCGGGGAGCTGTTTTTT. Amino acid sequence: CSAHGQGSGELFF.

DNA of the CDR3: TGCAGTGCTAGAGCCCCACAGGGCACCTCCTACGAGCAGTACTTC. This codes for CSARAPQGTSYEQYF. This chain uses TRBV20-1 with TRBJ2-7, with D maybe TRBD1 (6 bases). Trimming shortened V by 1 base and J by 0 bases, and 13 bases separated the two germline ends. CDR1 is DFQATT and CDR2 is SNEGSKA in the germline V gene (reference sequence). This CDR3 has 15 residues.

The rearrangement joins TRBV24-1 to TRBJ2-3, with TRBD1 as a possible D gene (6 bases). V lost 10 bases and J 5 bases, leaving 12 bases between the germline ends. The CDR3 is made up of 12 amino acids. The germline CDR1 and CDR2 sequences are KGHDR and SFDVKD. The CDR3 loop reads CATTGTQDTQYF. CDR3 nucleotide sequence: TGTGCCACAACCGGGACACAAGATACGCAGTATTTT.